This T cell receptor beta chain was obtained from a study of beta chain features in type 1 diabetes. After removal of 4 bases from V and 4 bases from J, the junction contained 7 bases not matched to a gene. The CDR3 is made up of 16 amino acids. The germline gives CDR1 SGHDN, CDR2 FVKESK. This clone has at least ten counts. The investigators reverse transcribed all of the isolated RNA, so they sequenced expressed TCRB transcripts. Repertoires were generated with immunoSEQ multiplex PCR, while TCRdb's copy carries only in-frame clones and drops some. The table lists under 350,000 clones, 7% to 9% of them singletons, with approximately 1% in the top ten.

This chain connects TRBV14 to TRBJ2-3; 11 nucleotides line up with TRBD1. The sample was central memory CD4+ T cells from blood. The receptor was derived from a young woman in good health. In DNA, the CDR3 is TGTGCCAGCAGCCGCCGGACAGGGGGCAAGGCAGATACGCAGTATTTT. The encoded protein is CASSRRTGGKADTQYF.